The present T cell receptor beta chain was sequenced within a study of T cell responses to AZD1222 COVID-19 vaccine. Study-wide results and limits: None of the repertoires were sampled until the peak T cell response had passed. Mapped onto spike, vaccine-associated CD4 TCRs spanned it and were dominant at 160-218 and 743-854.

Comment on this clone: Its matching antigen is unknown.

Only in-frame clones appear in the TCRdb table, and some are missing; sequencing was by immunoSEQ multiplex PCR. The sample yields a few hundred thousand clones, about 92% seen once. The source is an adult in good health. This specimen was peripheral blood, taken on day 0 of AZD1222 vaccination.

CDR3 sequence reads: CASSLGSMNTEAFF. The DNA for the CDR3 is TGTGCCAGCAGTTTAGGCAGTATGAACACTGAAGCTTTCTTT. J is TRBJ1-1 and V is TRBV28; D gene ambiguous. The CDR3 sequence is 14 residues long. The germline V and J ends were trimmed by 2 bases and 0 bases, with 7 bases remaining between them. Per the germline V gene, CDR1 is MDHEN and CDR2 is SYDVKM.